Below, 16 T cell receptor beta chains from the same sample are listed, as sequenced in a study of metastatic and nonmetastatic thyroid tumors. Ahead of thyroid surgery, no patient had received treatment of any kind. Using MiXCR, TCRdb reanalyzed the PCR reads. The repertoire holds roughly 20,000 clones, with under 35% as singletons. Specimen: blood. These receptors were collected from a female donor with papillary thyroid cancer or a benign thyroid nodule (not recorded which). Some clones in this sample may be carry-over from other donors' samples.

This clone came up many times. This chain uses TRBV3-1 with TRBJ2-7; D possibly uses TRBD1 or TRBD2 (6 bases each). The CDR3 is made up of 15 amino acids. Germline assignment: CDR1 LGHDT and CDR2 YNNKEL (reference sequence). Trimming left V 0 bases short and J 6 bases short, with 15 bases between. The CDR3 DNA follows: TGTGCCAGCAGCCAAGATCCGACCTCGGGGGCCGAGCAGTACTTC. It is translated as CASSQDPTSGAEQYF.

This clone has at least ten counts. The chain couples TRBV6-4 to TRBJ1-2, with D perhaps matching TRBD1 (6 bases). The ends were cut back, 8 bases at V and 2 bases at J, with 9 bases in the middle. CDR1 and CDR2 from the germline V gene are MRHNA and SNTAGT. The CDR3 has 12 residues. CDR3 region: CASGGSNYGYTF. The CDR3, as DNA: TGTGCCAGCGGGGGCAGCAACTATGGCTACACCTTC.

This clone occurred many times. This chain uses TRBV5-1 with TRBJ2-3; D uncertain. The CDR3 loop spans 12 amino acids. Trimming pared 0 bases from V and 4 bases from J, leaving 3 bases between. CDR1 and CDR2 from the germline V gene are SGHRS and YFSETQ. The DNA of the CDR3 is TGCGCCAGCAGCTTGGATGCAGATACGCAGTATTTT. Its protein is CASSLDADTQYF. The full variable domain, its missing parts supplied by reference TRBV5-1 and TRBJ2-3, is KAGVTQTPRYLIKTRGQQVTLSCSPISGHRSVSWYQQTPGQGLQFLFEYFSETQRNKGNFPGRFSGRQFSNSRSEMNVSTLELGDSALYLCASSLDADTQYFGPGTRLTVL.

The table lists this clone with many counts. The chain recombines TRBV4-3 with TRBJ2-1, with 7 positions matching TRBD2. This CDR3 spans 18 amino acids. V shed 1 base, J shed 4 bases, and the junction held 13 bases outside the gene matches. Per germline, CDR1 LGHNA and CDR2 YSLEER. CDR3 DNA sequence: TGCGCCAGCAGCCAAGTCGTTATTGCTAGCGGTCGATACAATGAGCAGTTCTTC. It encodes CASSQVVIASGRYNEQFF.

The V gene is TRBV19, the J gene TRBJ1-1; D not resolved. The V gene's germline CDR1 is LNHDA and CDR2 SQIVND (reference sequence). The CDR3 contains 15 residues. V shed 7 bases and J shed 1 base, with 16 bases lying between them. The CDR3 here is CASKPGLDWNTEAFF. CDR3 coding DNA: TGTGCCAGTAAGCCAGGTCTTGACTGGAACACTGAAGCTTTCTTT.

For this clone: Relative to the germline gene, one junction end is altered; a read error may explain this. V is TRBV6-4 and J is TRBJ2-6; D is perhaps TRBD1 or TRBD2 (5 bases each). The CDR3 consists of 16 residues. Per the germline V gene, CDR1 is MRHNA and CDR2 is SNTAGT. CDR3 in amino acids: CASSRDAISEANVLTF. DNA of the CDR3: TGTGCCAGCAGCCGGGACGCGATCTCTGAGGCCAACGTCCTGACTTTC.

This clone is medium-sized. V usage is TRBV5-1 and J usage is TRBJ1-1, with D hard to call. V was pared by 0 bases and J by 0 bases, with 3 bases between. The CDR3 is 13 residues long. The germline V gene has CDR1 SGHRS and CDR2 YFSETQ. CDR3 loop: CASSLGMNTEAFF. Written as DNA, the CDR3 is TGCGCCAGCAGCTTGGGTATGAACACTGAAGCTTTCTTT. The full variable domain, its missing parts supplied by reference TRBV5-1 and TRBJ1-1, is KAGVTQTPRYLIKTRGQQVTLSCSPISGHRSVSWYQQTPGQGLQFLFEYFSETQRNKGNFPGRFSGRQFSNSRSEMNVSTLELGDSALYLCASSLGMNTEAFFGQGTRLTVV.

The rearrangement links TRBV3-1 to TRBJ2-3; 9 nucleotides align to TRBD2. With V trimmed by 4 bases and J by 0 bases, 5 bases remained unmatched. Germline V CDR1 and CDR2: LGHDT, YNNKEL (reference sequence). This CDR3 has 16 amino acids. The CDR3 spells CASSPQAGGSTDTQYF. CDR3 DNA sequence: TGTGCCAGCAGCCCCCAAGCGGGAGGCAGCACAGATACGCAGTATTTT.

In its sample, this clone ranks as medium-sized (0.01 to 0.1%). This chain's CDR3 is CASSLEADTQYF. The CDR3 region has the DNA TGTGCCAGCAGCTTAGAAGCAGATACGCAGTATTTT. V usage is TRBV7-3 and J usage is TRBJ2-3, with no clear D. V lost 2 bases, J lost 4 bases, and 4 bases lay in between. In germline, CDR1 is SGHTA, CDR2 FQGTGA. The CDR3 is 12 amino acids.

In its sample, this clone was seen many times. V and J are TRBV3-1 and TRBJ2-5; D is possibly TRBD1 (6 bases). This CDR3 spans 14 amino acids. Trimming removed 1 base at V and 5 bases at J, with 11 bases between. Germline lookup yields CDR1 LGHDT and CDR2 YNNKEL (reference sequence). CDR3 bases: TGTGCCAGCAGCCAAGGCTGGGGGCGGGAGACCCAGTACTTC. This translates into CASSQGWGRETQYF.

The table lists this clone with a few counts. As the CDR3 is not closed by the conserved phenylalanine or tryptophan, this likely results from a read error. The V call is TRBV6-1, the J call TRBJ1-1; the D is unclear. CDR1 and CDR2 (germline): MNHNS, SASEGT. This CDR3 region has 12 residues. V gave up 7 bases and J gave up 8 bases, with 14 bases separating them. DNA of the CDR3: TGTGCCAGCATCCCACCTAGGGTCGAAGCTTTCCTT. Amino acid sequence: CASIPPRVEAFL.

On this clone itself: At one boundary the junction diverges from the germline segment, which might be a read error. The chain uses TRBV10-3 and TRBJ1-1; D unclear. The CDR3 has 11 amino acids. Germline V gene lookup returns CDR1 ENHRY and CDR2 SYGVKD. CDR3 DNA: TGTGCCATCATTGAGTCCACTGAAGCTTTCTTT. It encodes CAIIESTEAFF.

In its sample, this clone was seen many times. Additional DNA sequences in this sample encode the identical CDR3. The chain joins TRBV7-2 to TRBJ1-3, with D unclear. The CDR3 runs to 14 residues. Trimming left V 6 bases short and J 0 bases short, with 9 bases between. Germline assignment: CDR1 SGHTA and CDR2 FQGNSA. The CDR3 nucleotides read TGTGCCAGCAGACCTTACCCCTCTGGAAACACCATATATTTT. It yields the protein CASRPYPSGNTIYF.

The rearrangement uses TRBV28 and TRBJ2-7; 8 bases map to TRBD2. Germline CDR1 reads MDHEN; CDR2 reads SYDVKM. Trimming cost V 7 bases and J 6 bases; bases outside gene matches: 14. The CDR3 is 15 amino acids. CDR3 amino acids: CASKLKAGVEPEQYF. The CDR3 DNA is TGTGCCAGCAAGCTTAAAGCGGGAGTAGAGCCCGAGCAGTACTTC.

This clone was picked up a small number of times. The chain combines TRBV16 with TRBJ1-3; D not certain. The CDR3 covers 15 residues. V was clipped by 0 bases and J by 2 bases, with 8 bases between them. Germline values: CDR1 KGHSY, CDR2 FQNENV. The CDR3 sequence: CASSQSPSAGNTIYF. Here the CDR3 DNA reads TGTGCCAGCAGCCAATCGCCAAGTGCTGGAAACACCATATATTTT.

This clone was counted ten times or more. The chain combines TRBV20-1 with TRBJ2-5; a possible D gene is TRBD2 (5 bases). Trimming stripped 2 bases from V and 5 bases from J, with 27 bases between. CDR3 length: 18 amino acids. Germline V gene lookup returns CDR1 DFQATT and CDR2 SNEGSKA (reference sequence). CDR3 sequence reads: CSARQVGKALTWVETQYF. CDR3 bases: TGCAGTGCTAGACAGGTCGGGAAGGCCCTCACCTGGGTGGAGACCCAGTACTTC.